The 4 T cell receptor beta chains listed next were all sequenced from one sample in a study of patients and donors after allogeneic stem cell transplantation. MiXCR was run by TCRdb on the RT-PCR reads, yielding one entry per CDR3 protein. The profile covers about 40,000 distinct CDR3 sequences, with roughly 29% appearing a single time and less than 80% taken by the ten largest. Sequenced: blood, either unsorted or a sorted T cell fraction (not recorded which). All receptors derive from a human donor who was either an allogeneic HSCT recipient or a stem cell or donor lymphocyte infusion donor (not recorded which). It is not recorded whose cells these are; they may come from a transplant donor.

The chain is built from TRBV7-9 and TRBJ1-5, with no clear D. Deletions cut 8 bases from V and 0 bases from J, with 2 bases between. The CDR3 totals 11 residues. Germline CDR1 and CDR2: SEHNR and FQNEAQ (reference sequence). The CDR3 protein is CASGSNQPQHF. As DNA, the CDR3 is TGTGCCAGCGGTAGCAATCAGCCCCAGCATTTT.

The chain couples TRBV12-3 or TRBV12-4 to TRBJ2-3, with 7 bases lining up with TRBD2. The length of the CDR3 is 15 residues. J gave up 0 bases and V 8 bases, and 8 bases lay outside the gene matches. The CDR3 protein is CASGIGRLSTDTQYF. The CDR3 DNA is TGTGCCAGCGGGATCGGGAGGCTGAGCACAGATACGCAGTATTTT.

This chain uses TRBV5-4 with TRBJ1-1; 8 bases match TRBD1. J lost 11 bases, V lost 3 bases, and 15 bases had no gene match. CDR1 SGHNT and CDR2 YYREEE come from the germline V gene (reference sequence). There are 15 residues in the CDR3. For the CDR3, the DNA is TGTGCCAGCAGCTCCTCGGCGACAGGGGACTTCAGGGCTTTCTTT. Translation: CASSSSATGDFRAFF.

On this clonotype: Since a much larger clone is just one base distant, this may be a read error. The missing conserved phenylalanine or tryptophan at the end of this CDR3 makes a read error likely. This chain connects TRBV2 to TRBJ1-2; the D is unclear. Trimming shortened V by 8 bases and J by 4 bases, and 8 bases separated the two germline ends. Germline V gene lookup returns CDR1 SNHLY and CDR2 FYNNEI. The length of the CDR3 is 11 residues. CDR3 in DNA: TGTGCCAGCTCTAAAAGCTATGGCTACACCCTC. Amino acid sequence: CASSKSYGYTL.